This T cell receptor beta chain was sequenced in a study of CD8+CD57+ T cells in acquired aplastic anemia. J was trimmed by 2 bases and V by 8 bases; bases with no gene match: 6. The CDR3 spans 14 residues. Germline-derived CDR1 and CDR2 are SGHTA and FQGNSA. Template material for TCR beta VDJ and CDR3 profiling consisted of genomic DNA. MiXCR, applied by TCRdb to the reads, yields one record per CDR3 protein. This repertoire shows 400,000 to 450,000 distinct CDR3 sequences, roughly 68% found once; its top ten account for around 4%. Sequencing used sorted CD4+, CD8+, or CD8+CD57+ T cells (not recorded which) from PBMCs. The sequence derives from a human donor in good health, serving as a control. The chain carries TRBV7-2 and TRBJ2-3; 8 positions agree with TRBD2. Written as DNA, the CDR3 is TGTGCCAGCCACGGGGGGGTCCTCACAGATACGCAGTATTTT. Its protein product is CASHGGVLTDTQYF.